The source of this T cell receptor beta chain is a study of Graves' ophthalmopathy and Graves' hyperthyroidism. Study-wide context: Upon initial diagnosis and before any treatment, peripheral blood was collected.

A duration under 3 months, NOSPECS ≥4, CAS ≥3 and moderate-to-severe activity characterized the donors with ophthalmopathy. RNA transcripts yielded amplified TCR beta CDR3 regions. Scientists carried out first-round RT-PCR using HTBI primers and then a second-round multiplex PCR. One entry per CDR3 protein, called by TCRdb with MiXCR from the multiplex PCR reads. The table lists about 210,000 distinct CDR3 sequences, under 30% of them singletons, with approximately 8.6% in the top ten. Trimming cost V 7 bases and J 1 base; bases outside gene matches: 12. CDR3 length: 17 amino acids. Germline assignment: CDR1 KGHDR and CDR2 SFDVKD. This clonotype appeared many times.

The chain joins TRBV24-1 to TRBJ2-7; 10 bases fit TRBD1. Sequenced: peripheral blood. This receptor was obtained from a man aged 50 to 60 with Graves' ophthalmopathy. The CDR3 region has the DNA TGTGCCACCAGCATGGGGGGTGACAGGGGGCAATCCTACGAGCAGTACTTC. This gives the protein CATSMGGDRGQSYEQYF.